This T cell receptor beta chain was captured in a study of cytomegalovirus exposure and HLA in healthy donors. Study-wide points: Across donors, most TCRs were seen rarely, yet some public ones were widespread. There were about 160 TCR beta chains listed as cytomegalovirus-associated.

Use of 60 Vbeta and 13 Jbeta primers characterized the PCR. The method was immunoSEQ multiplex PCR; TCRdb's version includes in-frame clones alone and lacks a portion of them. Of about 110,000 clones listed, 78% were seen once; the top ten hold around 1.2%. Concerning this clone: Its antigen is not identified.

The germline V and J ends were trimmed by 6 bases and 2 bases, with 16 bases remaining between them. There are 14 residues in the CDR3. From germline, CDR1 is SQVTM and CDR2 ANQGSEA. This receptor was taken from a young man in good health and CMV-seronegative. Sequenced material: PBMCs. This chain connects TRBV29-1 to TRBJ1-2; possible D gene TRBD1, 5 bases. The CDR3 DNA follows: TGCAGCGTCCGAATCCTCAGGGAAAACTATGGCTACACCTTC. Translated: CSVRILRENYGYTF.